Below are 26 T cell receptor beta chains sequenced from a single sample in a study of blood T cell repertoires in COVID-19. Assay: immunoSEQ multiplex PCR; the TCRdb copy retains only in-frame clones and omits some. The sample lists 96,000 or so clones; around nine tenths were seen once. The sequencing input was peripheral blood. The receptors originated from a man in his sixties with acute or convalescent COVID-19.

CDR3 in amino acids: CASSTDGQGRTEAFF. As DNA, the CDR3 is TGTGCCAGCAGTACCGACGGACAGGGTCGGACTGAAGCTTTCTTT. This chain joins TRBV6-2 or TRBV6-3 and TRBJ1-1; 8 nucleotides line up with TRBD1. Germline-derived CDR1 and CDR2 are MNHEY and SVGEGT. The CDR3 loop spans 15 amino acids. J was trimmed by 5 bases and V by 5 bases; bases with no gene match: 10.

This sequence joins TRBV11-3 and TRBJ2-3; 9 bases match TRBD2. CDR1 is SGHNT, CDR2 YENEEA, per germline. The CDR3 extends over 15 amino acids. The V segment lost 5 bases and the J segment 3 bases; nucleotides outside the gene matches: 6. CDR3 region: CASSLLAGGTDTQYF. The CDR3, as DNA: TGTGCCAGCAGCCTCCTGGCGGGAGGGACAGATACGCAGTATTTT.

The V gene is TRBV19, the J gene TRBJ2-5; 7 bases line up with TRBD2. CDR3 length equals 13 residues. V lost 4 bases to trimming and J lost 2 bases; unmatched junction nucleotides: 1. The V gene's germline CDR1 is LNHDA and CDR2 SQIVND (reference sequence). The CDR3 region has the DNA TGTGCCAGTAGTAGCGGGGGTCAAGAGACCCAGTACTTC. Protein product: CASSSGGQETQYF.

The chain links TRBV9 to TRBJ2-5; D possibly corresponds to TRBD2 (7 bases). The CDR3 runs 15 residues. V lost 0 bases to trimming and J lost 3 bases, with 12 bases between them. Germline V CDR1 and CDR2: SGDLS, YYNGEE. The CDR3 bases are TGTGCCAGCAGCGTAGAGGGGGGGCTAAAAGAGACCCAGTACTTC. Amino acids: CASSVEGGLKETQYF. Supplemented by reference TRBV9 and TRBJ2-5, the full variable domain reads DSGVTQTPKHLITATGQRVTLRCSPRSGDLSVYWYQQSLDQGLQFLIQYYNGEERAKGNILERFSAQQFPDLHSELNLSSLELGDSALYFCASSVEGGLKETQYFGPGTRLLVL.

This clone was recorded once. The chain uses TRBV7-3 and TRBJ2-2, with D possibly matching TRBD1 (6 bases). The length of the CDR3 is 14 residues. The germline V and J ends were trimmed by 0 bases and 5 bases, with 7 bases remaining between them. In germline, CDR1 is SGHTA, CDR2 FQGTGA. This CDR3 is CASSLTRGTGELFF. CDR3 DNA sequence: TGTGCCAGCAGCTTAACAAGGGGGACCGGGGAGCTGTTTTTT.

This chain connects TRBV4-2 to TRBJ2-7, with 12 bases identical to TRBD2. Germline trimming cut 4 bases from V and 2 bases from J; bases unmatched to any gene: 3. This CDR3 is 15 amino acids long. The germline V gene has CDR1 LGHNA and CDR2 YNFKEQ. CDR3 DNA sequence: TGTGCCAGCAGCCTGGGACTAGCGGGCACCTACGAGCAGTACTTC. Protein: CASSLGLAGTYEQYF.

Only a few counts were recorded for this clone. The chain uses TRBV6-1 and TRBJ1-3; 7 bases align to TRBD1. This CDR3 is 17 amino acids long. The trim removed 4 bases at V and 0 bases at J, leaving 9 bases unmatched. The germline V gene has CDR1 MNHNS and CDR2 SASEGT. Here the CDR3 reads CASSVSTGLSSGNTIYF. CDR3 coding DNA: TGTGCCAGCAGTGTTTCGACAGGGCTCTCCTCTGGAAACACCATATATTTT.

CDR3 in amino acids: CASRTLAGANNEQFF. The CDR3 coding sequence is TGTGCCAGCAGAACCCTAGCGGGCGCGAACAATGAGCAGTTCTTC. The chain combines TRBV6-6 with TRBJ2-1; 8 bases line up with TRBD2. Per germline, CDR1 MNHNY and CDR2 SVGAGI (reference sequence). This CDR3 has 15 amino acids. V was pared by 6 bases and J by 5 bases, with 9 bases of the junction left unmatched.

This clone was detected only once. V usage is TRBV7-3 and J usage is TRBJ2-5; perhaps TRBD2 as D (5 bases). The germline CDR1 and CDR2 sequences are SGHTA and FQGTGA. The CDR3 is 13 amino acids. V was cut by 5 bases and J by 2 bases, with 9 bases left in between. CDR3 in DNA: TGTGCCAGCAGCCGGACTCCTCAAGAGACCCAGTACTTC. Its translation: CASSRTPQETQYF.

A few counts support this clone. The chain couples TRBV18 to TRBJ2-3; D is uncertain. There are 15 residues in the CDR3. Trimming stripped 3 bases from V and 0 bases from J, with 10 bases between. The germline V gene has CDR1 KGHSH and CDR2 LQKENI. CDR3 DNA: TGTGCCAGCTCACCTCTCGCGACTAGCACAGATACGCAGTATTTT. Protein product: CASSPLATSTDTQYF.

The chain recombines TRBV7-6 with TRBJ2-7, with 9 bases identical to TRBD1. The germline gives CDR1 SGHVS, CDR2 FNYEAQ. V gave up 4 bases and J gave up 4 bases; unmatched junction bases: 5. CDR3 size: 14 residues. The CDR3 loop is CASSSGQGRYEQYF. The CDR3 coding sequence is TGTGCCAGCAGCTCGGGACAGGGCAGGTACGAGCAGTACTTC.

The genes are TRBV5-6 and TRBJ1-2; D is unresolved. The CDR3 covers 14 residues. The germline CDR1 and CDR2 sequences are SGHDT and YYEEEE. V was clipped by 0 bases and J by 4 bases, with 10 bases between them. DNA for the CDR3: TGTGCCAGCAGCTTGGGACATACCCGCTATGGCTACACCTTC. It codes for CASSLGHTRYGYTF. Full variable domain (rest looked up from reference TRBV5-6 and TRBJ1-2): DAGVTQSPTHLIKTRGQQVTLRCSPKSGHDTVSWYQQALGQGPQFIFQYYEEEERQRGNFPDRFSGHQFPNYSSELNVNALLLGDSALYLCASSLGHTRYGYTFGSGTRLTVV.

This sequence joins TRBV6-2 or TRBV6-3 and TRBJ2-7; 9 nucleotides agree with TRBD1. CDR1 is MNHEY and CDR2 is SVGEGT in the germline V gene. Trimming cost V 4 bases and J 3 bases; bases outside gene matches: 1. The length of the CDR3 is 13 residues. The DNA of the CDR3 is TGTGCCAGCAGTTCGGGACAGGGCTACGAGCAGTACTTC. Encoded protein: CASSSGQGYEQYF.

The CDR3 sequence is CASSQRQGKEARTQYF. The DNA for the CDR3 is TGTGCCAGCAGCCAACGACAGGGGAAGGAGGCGCGTACGCAGTATTTT. The chain recombines TRBV11-1 with TRBJ2-3; 8 bases line up with TRBD1. V shed 5 bases, J shed 8 bases, and the junction held 15 bases outside the gene matches. This CDR3 is built from 16 residues. Germline V lookup: CDR1 SGHAT, CDR2 FQDESV (reference sequence).

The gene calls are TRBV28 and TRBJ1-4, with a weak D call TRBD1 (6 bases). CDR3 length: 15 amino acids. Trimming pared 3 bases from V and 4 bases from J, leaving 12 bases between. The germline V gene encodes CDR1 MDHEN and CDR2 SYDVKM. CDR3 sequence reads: CASSFRTAHNEKLFF. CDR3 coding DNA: TGTGCCAGCAGTTTCAGGACAGCGCATAATGAAAAACTGTTTTTT.

The CDR3 reads CASSLPGQAPVNYGYTF. The CDR3 coding sequence is TGTGCCAGTAGTCTACCGGGACAGGCCCCAGTAAACTATGGCTACACCTTC. The chain is built from TRBV19 and TRBJ1-2, with 8 bases that match TRBD1. V trimming: 5 bases; J trimming: 2 bases; junction bases outside the gene matches: 13. There are 17 residues in the CDR3. CDR1 is LNHDA, CDR2 SQIVND, per germline (reference sequence).

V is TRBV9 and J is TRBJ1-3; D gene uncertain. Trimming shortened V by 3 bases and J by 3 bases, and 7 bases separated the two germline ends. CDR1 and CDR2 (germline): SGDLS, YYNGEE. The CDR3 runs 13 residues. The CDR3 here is CASSEDIGNTIYF. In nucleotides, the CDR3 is TGTGCCAGCAGCGAAGACATTGGAAACACCATATATTTT.

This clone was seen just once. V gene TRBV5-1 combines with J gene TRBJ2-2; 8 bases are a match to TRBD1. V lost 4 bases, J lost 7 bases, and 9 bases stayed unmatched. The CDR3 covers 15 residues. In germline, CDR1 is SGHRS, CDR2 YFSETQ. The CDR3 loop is CASSIGQGMGGELFF. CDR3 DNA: TGCGCCAGCAGCATCGGACAGGGCATGGGCGGGGAGCTGTTTTTT.

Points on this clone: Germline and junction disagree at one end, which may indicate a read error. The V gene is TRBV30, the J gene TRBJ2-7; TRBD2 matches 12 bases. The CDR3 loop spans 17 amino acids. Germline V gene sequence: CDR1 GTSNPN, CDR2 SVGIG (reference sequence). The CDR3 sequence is CAGRLAGEGRAPYEQYF. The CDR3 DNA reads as TGTGCCGGGAGACTAGCGGGAGAGGGAAGGGCCCCCTACGAGCAGTACTTC.

Here the CDR3 DNA reads TGTGCCAGTAGTATGACTAGTGAGTACAATGAGCAGTTCTTC. Translated: CASSMTSEYNEQFF. This chain joins TRBV19 and TRBJ2-1; tentative D call: TRBD2 (6 bases). V lost 3 bases and J 4 bases, leaving 10 bases between the germline ends. The CDR3 spans 14 residues. In germline, CDR1 is LNHDA, CDR2 SQIVND (reference sequence).

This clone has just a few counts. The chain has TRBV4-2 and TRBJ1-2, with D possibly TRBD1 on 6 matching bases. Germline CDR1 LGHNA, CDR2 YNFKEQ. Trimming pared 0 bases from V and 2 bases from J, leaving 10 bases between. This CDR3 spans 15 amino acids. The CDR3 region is CASSQDSQGNYGYTF. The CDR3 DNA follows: TGTGCCAGCAGCCAAGATAGCCAGGGGAACTATGGCTACACCTTC.

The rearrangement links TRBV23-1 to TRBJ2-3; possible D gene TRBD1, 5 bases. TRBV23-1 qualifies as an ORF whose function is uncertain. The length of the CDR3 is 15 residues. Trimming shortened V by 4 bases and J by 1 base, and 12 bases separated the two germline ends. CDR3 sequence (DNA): TGCGCCAGCAGTCGATATCCCAGGGGCACAGATACGCAGTATTTT. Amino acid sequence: CASSRYPRGTDTQYF.

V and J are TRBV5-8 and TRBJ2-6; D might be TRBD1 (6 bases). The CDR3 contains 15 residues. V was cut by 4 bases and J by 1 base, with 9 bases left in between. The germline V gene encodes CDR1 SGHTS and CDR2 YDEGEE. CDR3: CASSAGVSGANVLTF. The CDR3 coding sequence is TGTGCCAGCAGCGCAGGGGTTTCTGGGGCCAACGTCCTGACTTTC.

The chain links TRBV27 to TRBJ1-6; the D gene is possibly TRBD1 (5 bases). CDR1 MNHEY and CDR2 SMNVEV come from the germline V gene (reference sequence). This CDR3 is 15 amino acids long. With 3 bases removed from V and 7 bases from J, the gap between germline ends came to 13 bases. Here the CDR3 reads CASSLREGSNSPLHF. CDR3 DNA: TGTGCCAGCAGTTTGAGGGAGGGGTCCAATTCACCCCTCCACTTT.

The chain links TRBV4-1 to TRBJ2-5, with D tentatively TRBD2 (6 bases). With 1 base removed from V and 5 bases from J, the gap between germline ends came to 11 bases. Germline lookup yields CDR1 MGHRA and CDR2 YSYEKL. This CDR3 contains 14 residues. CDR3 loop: CASSQGTGGETQYF. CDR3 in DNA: TGCGCCAGCAGCCAAGGAACAGGAGGGGAGACCCAGTACTTC.

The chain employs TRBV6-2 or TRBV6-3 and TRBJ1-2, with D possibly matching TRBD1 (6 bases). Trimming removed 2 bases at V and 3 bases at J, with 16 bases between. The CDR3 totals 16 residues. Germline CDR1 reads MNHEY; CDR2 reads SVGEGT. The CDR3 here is CASSYRPTGNDYGYTF. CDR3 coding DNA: TGTGCCAGCAGTTACCGGCCCACAGGGAACGACTATGGCTACACCTTC.